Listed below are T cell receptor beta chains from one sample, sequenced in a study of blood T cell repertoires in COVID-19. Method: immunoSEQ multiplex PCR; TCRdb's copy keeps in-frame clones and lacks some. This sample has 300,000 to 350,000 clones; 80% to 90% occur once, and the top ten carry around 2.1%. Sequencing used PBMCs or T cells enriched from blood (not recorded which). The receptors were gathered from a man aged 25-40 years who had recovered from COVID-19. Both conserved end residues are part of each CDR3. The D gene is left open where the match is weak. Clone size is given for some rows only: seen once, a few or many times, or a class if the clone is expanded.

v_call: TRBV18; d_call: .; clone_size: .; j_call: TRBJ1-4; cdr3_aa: CASSPQMKDMVGEKLFF; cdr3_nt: TGTGCCAGCTCACCCCAAATGAAGGACATGGTGGGTGAAAAACTGTTTTTT
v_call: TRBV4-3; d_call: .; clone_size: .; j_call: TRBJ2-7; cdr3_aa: CASSQEAGTYEQYF; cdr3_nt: TGCGCCAGCAGCCAAGAAGCAGGTACCTACGAGCAGTACTTC
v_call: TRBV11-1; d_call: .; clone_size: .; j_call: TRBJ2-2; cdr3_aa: CASSSPRNTGELFF; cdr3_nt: TGTGCCAGCAGCTCTCCTAGGAACACCGGGGAGCTGTTTTTT
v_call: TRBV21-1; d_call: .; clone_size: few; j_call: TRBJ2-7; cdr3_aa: CASSKGLAGEPTYEQYF; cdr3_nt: TGTGCCAGCAGCAAGGGACTAGCGGGGGAACCTACCTACGAGCAGTACTTC
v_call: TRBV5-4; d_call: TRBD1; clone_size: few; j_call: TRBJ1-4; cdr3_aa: CASSLGDRGEKLFF; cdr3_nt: TGTGCCAGCAGCTTGGGGGACAGGGGAGAAAAACTGTTTTTT
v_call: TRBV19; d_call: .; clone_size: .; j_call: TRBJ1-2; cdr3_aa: CASSTRQELYGYTF; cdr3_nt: TGTGCCAGTAGCACCAGACAGGAACTCTATGGCTACACCTTC
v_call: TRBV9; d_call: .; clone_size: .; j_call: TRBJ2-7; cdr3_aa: CASSLGAGDYEQYF; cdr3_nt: TGTGCCAGCAGCCTTGGGGCAGGGGACTACGAGCAGTACTTC
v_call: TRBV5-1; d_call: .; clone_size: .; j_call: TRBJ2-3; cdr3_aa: CASSSSASRDTQYF; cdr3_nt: TGCGCCAGCAGCTCCTCGGCTAGTAGGGATACGCAGTATTTT
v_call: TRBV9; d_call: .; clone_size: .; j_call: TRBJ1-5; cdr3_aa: CASSQHGGSNQPQHF; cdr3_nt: TGTGCCAGCAGCCAACACGGGGGGAGCAATCAGCCCCAGCATTTT
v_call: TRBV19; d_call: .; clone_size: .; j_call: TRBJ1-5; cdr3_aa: CASRINREYQPQHF; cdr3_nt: TGTGCCAGTAGAATCAACAGGGAGTATCAGCCCCAGCATTTT
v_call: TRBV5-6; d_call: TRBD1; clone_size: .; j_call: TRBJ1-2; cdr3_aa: CASSYGQGDGYTF; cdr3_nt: TGTGCCAGCAGCTACGGACAGGGTGATGGCTACACCTTC
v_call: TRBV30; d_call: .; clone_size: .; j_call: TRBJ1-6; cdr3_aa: CAWGTYPNSPLHF; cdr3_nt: TGTGCCTGGGGGACATATCCCAATTCACCCCTCCACTTT
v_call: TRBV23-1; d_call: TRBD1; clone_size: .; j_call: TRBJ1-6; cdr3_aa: CASSLRGSSPLHF; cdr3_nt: TGCGCCAGCAGTCTCAGGGGGAGTTCACCCCTCCACTTT